The 7 T cell receptor beta chains given below trace back to one sample, sequenced in a study of blood T cells in healthy people across ages. The use of a sample-barcoded 5' primer and a J-beta primer mix characterized a second PCR of about 6 to 12 cycles. Each CDR3 protein gets one entry after TCRdb re-called the 5' RACE reads with MiXCR. The profile shows approximately 800,000 distinct CDR3 sequences, about 46% of them singletons. Sequences were obtained from blood. The source of these receptors is an elderly man in good health.

This chain links TRBV6-2 or TRBV6-3 with TRBJ2-5; D may be TRBD1 or TRBD2 (5 bases each). The CDR3 contains 13 residues. Germline V gives CDR1 MNHEY, CDR2 SVGEGT. V gave up 5 bases and J gave up 7 bases, with 14 bases separating them. The CDR3 region has the DNA TGTGCCAGCAGTCGGGACGCGACTGGGACCCAGTACTTC. Translated, it gives CASSRDATGTQYF.

The rearrangement joins TRBV12-3 or TRBV12-4 to TRBJ2-3; 11 positions match TRBD2. Unmatched junction bases numbered 5, after V lost 4 bases and J lost 2 bases. CDR3 length equals 16 residues. CDR3 residues: CASSSGTSGITDTQYF. CDR3 DNA: TGTGCCAGCAGTTCCGGGACTAGCGGAATCACAGATACGCAGTATTTT.

The chain employs TRBV15 and TRBJ1-5; D unclear. The CDR3 sequence is 14 residues long. The V end was cut by 3 bases, the J end by 6 bases, with 12 bases between. Germline-derived CDR1 and CDR2 are LNHNV and YYDKDF (reference sequence). Here the CDR3 DNA reads TGTGCCACCAGCAGTACCCGGGATCCTCAGCCCCAGCATTTT. The encoded protein is CATSSTRDPQPQHF.

This chain connects TRBV27 to TRBJ2-3; TRBD2 matches 12 bases. This CDR3 region has 16 residues. The germline gives CDR1 MNHEY, CDR2 SMNVEV (reference sequence). Trimming removed 7 bases from V and 5 bases from J; junction bases left unmatched: 10. DNA for the CDR3: TGTGCCAGCAACTCTTTACTAGCGGGGGGCCGAGATACGCAGTATTTT. Its translation is CASNSLLAGGRDTQYF.

In this sample, this clonotype turned up once. V is TRBV3-1 and J is TRBJ2-2; tentatively, D is TRBD2 (6 bases). V was clipped by 5 bases and J by 6 bases, with 13 bases between them. Germline V CDR1 and CDR2: LGHDT, YNNKEL (reference sequence). The CDR3 has 14 residues. This CDR3 is CASSSNSGSGELFF. Written as DNA, the CDR3 is TGTGCCAGCAGCTCCAACAGCGGGTCCGGGGAGCTGTTTTTT.

The chain has TRBV5-1 and TRBJ2-5; D remains ambiguous. The germline CDR1 and CDR2 sequences are SGHRS and YFSETQ. Trimming removed 2 bases from V and 5 bases from J, with 13 bases in between. There are 14 residues in the CDR3. The CDR3 bases are TGCGCCAGCAGCTTACCTCAGTCCGGGGAGACCCAGTACTTC. As protein: CASSLPQSGETQYF. The full variable domain, its missing parts supplied by reference TRBV5-1 and TRBJ2-5, is KAGVTQTPRYLIKTRGQQVTLSCSPISGHRSVSWYQQTPGQGLQFLFEYFSETQRNKGNFPGRFSGRQFSNSRSEMNVSTLELGDSALYLCASSLPQSGETQYFGPGTRLLVL.

With regard to this clonotype: A much larger clone differs from this one at a single base, so this may be a read error. The chain has TRBV9 and TRBJ2-3; D is undetermined. Trimming took 4 bases from V and 2 from J, leaving 5 bases between them. This CDR3 region has 12 residues. Germline lookup yields CDR1 SGDLS and CDR2 YYNGEE. This CDR3 is CASSQITDTQYF. CDR3 sequence (DNA): TGTGCCAGCAGCCAAATCACAGATACGCAGTATTTT.